The rows below give T cell receptor beta chains drawn from one sample of a study of blood T cell repertoires in COVID-19. Profiled with immunoSEQ multiplex PCR; TCRdb holds only in-frame clones, not every one. This sample has 100,000 to 120,000 clones, with roughly 85% found just once. The sample was peripheral blood. The receptors here all came from a man aged 45-65 years with acute or convalescent COVID-19. CDR3s include the opening cysteine and the closing phenylalanine or tryptophan. D genes are given only for firm matches. Size is omitted from some rows. Given values are once, few, many or a class for expanded clones.

>TRBV6-1|TRBJ2-3|.|.
CASSVMSRSTDTQYF
TGTGCCAGCAGTGTAATGTCCAGGTCCACAGATACGCAGTATTTT
>TRBV11-2|TRBJ1-3|few|TRBD1
CASSSPNRGSGNTIYF
TGTGCCAGCAGCTCGCCTAACAGGGGTTCTGGAAACACCATATATTTT
>TRBV19|TRBJ1-5|few|TRBD1
CASSIGTGNQPQHF
TGTGCCAGTAGTATCGGGACAGGCAATCAGCCCCAGCATTTT
>TRBV10-3|TRBJ1-6|.|.
CAISESRGSGAFDSPLHF
TGTGCCATCAGTGAGTCTCGGGGGAGTGGGGCTTTTGATTCACCCCTCCACTTT
>TRBV10-1|TRBJ2-1|.|.
CASSESTASLMNEQFF
TGCGCCAGCAGTGAGTCAACCGCCTCCCTAATGAATGAGCAGTTCTTC
>TRBV6-5|TRBJ1-1|.|.
CASSYEGKNTEAFF
TGTGCCAGCAGTTACGAGGGAAAGAACACTGAAGCTTTCTTT
>TRBV6-6|TRBJ2-7|few|TRBD1
CASGRGSHEQYF
TGTGCCAGCGGCAGGGGGTCCCACGAGCAGTACTTC
>TRBV11-1|TRBJ2-1|.|TRBD2
CASSSSGRLNEQFF
TGTGCCAGCAGCTCTAGCGGGAGGCTGAATGAGCAGTTCTTC
>TRBV5-1|TRBJ1-1|few|.
CASSLSKNTEAFF
TGCGCCAGCAGCTTGTCCAAGAACACTGAAGCTTTCTTT
>TRBV5-1|TRBJ1-1|.|.
CASSLNTEAFF
TGCGCCAGCAGCCTCAACACTGAAGCTTTCTTT
>TRBV3-1/TRBV3-2|TRBJ2-3|.|.
CASSPSVGTDTQYF
TGTGCCAGCAGCCCCTCGGTCGGCACAGATACGCAGTATTTT
>TRBV5-1|TRBJ1-3|.|.
CASSSGSSGNTIYF
TGCGCCAGCAGCAGTGGCAGCTCTGGAAACACCATATATTTT
>TRBV14|TRBJ1-6|.|TRBD1
CASSQFGQGNSPLHF
TGTGCCAGCAGCCAATTTGGACAGGGAAATTCACCCCTCCACTTT
>TRBV11-3|TRBJ2-3|.|.
CASSLGETDTQYF
TGTGCCAGCAGCTTAGGGGAGACAGATACGCAGTATTTT
>TRBV5-1|TRBJ1-1|.|.
CASSLLDSNTEAFF
TGCGCCAGCAGCCTCCTTGACAGCAACACTGAAGCTTTCTTT
>TRBV5-1|TRBJ2-5|.|.
CASTPGVGETQYF
TGCGCCAGCACTCCAGGGGTGGGAGAGACCCAGTACTTC
>TRBV9|TRBJ2-3|.|TRBD2
CASSVGSGSAPRVTDTQYF
TGTGCCAGCAGCGTTGGTAGCGGGAGTGCCCCCCGGGTCACAGATACGCAGTATTTT
>TRBV28|TRBJ1-5|few|TRBD1
CASRDRVVYSNQPQHF
TGTGCCAGCAGGGACAGGGTCGTTTATAGCAATCAGCCCCAGCATTTT
>TRBV30|TRBJ1-1|.|.
CAWSFGLEAFF
TGTGCCTGGAGTTTCGGACTCGAAGCTTTCTTT
>TRBV28|TRBJ1-1|.|.
CASSFDRYTEAFF
TGTGCCAGCAGTTTTGACAGGTACACTGAAGCTTTCTTT
>TRBV7-2|TRBJ1-4|.|.
CASSLGTGIRLFF
TGTGCCAGCAGCTTAGGAACAGGGATACGGCTGTTTTTT
>TRBV14|TRBJ2-1|.|.
CASSPRQGLMDNEQFF
TGTGCCAGCAGCCCAAGGCAGGGGCTGATGGACAATGAGCAGTTCTTC
>TRBV11-3|TRBJ1-2|.|TRBD1
CASSLGQGDSNYGYTF
TGTGCCAGCAGCTTGGGACAGGGCGATAGTAACTATGGCTACACCTTC
>TRBV4-2|TRBJ2-3|.|TRBD2
CASSQGRGTDTQYF
TGTGCCAGCAGCCAAGGGCGGGGGACAGATACGCAGTATTTT
>TRBV12-3/TRBV12-4|TRBJ1-2|.|.
CASSLGSPGYTF
TGTGCCAGCAGTTTAGGGAGTCCTGGCTACACCTTC
>TRBV9|TRBJ2-5|.|TRBD1
CASSGTGRETQYF
TGTGCCAGCAGCGGGACAGGGAGGGAGACCCAGTACTTC
>TRBV3-1/TRBV3-2|TRBJ2-1|.|.
CASSQGSRRVLNLISNEQFF
TGTGCCAGCAGCCAAGGTAGTCGGCGGGTCTTAAACCTCATCTCCAATGAGCAGTTCTTC
>TRBV5-6|TRBJ1-2|once|.
CASSPSRNYGYTF
TGTGCCAGCAGTCCCTCCAGAAACTATGGCTACACCTTC
>TRBV2|TRBJ2-7|.|TRBD2
CASSVARFKRGVNYEQYF
TGTGCCAGCAGTGTCGCAAGATTCAAGCGGGGGGTGAACTACGAGCAGTACTTC
>TRBV28|TRBJ2-1|.|.
CASSLGGSYNEQFF
TGTGCCAGCAGTTTAGGCGGTTCCTACAATGAGCAGTTCTTC
>TRBV2|TRBJ2-3|once|TRBD2
CASSSTSGGGGTQYF
TGTGCCAGCAGTTCCACTAGCGGGGGGGGTGGTACGCAGTATTTT
>TRBV5-4|TRBJ1-4|.|.
CASSLGGSTNEKLFF
TGTGCCAGCAGCTTGGGAGGTTCAACTAATGAAAAACTGTTTTTT
>TRBV11-3|TRBJ1-1|.|.
CASSRDGGLNTEAFF
TGTGCCAGCAGCCGAGACGGCGGCCTGAACACTGAAGCTTTCTTT
>TRBV11-2|TRBJ1-4|few|TRBD1
CASSALQGAGEKLFF
TGTGCCAGCAGCGCCCTTCAGGGGGCGGGAGAAAAACTGTTTTTT
>TRBV12-5|TRBJ1-5|.|.
CASGGDMDRPQHF
TGTGCTAGTGGAGGGGACATGGATCGGCCCCAGCATTTT
>TRBV5-1|TRBJ1-4|.|TRBD1
CASRGGTGYEKLFF
TGCGCCAGCAGGGGAGGGACAGGGTATGAAAAACTGTTTTTT
>TRBV7-9|TRBJ2-2|.|TRBD1
CASSRRQGANTGELFF
TGTGCCAGCAGCCGCAGACAGGGGGCGAACACCGGGGAGCTGTTTTTT
>TRBV5-1|TRBJ2-7|once|TRBD2
CASSFAGLVGEQYF
TGCGCCAGCAGCTTCGCGGGACTAGTCGGCGAGCAGTACTTC
>TRBV5-1|TRBJ2-7|once|TRBD2
CASSVGASGGDEQYF
TGCGCCAGCAGCGTGGGGGCTAGCGGGGGAGACGAGCAGTACTTC
>TRBV7-9|TRBJ2-1|.|TRBD2
CASSFVGLAGPDEQFF
TGTGCCAGCAGCTTTGTCGGACTAGCGGGACCCGATGAGCAGTTCTTC
>TRBV28|TRBJ1-3|.|.
CASSLAGLGNTIYF
TGTGCCAGCAGTTTGGCGGGGCTGGGAAACACCATATATTTT
>TRBV6-5|TRBJ2-7|once|TRBD1
CASRGGDRGYEQYF
TGTGCCAGCAGAGGGGGGGACAGGGGTTACGAGCAGTACTTC
>TRBV10-3|TRBJ1-1|.|TRBD1
CAISGGQGTNTEAFF
TGTGCCATCAGTGGGGGACAGGGGACGAACACTGAAGCTTTCTTT
>TRBV11-2|TRBJ1-1|.|TRBD1
CASSPRQGAHTEAFF
TGTGCCAGCAGCCCGAGACAGGGGGCGCACACTGAAGCTTTCTTT
>TRBV5-1|TRBJ1-2|.|.
CASSPGLFDYGYTF
TGCGCCAGCAGCCCCGGACTATTTGACTATGGCTACACCTTC
>TRBV27|TRBJ2-2|.|TRBD1
CASSFSGQGDWRELFF
TGTGCCAGCAGTTTTTCCGGACAGGGAGACTGGAGGGAGCTGTTTTTT
>TRBV3-1/TRBV3-2|TRBJ2-3|.|TRBD2
CASSQDRLSGRVSDTQYF
TGTGCCAGCAGCCAAGATCGCCTTAGCGGGAGAGTATCAGATACGCAGTATTTT
>TRBV28|TRBJ2-5|.|.
CASSSGGAYQETQYF
TGTGCCAGCAGTTCGGGGGGCGCGTACCAAGAGACCCAGTACTTC
>TRBV5-1|TRBJ1-2|.|.
CASSLGLDRTLYGYTF
TGCGCCAGCAGCTTGGGACTCGACAGGACACTCTATGGCTACACCTTC
>TRBV18|TRBJ2-1|.|.
CASSPGLSGNEQFF
TGTGCCAGCTCACCAGGACTATCTGGGAATGAGCAGTTCTTC
>TRBV29-1|TRBJ2-7|once|TRBD2
CSAGGNPYEQYF
TGCAGTGCGGGGGGCAATCCCTACGAGCAGTACTTC
>TRBV5-1|TRBJ1-2|.|.
CASSLNGAYGYTF
TGCGCCAGCAGCTTGAATGGAGCCTATGGCTACACCTTC
>TRBV20-1|TRBJ2-7|.|.
CSARLVSEQYF
TGCAGTGCTAGATTAGTTTCCGAGCAGTACTTC